This T cell receptor beta chain was identified during a study of blood T cell repertoires in COVID-19. Here immunoSEQ multiplex PCR was the method, and the copy in TCRdb shows in-frame clones only, minus some. The repertoire holds over 130,000 clones, with roughly 87% as singletons. Sample: peripheral blood. The sequence came from a woman aged 60-75 years with active or convalescent COVID-19.

The CDR3 DNA is TGTGCCAGCAGCAACCTCGAGCTTACGCAGTATTTT. This encodes CASSNLELTQYF. The gene calls are TRBV12-3 or TRBV12-4 and TRBJ2-3, with D unresolved. The CDR3 runs 12 residues. V lost 6 bases to trimming and J lost 8 bases, with 12 bases between them.